This T cell receptor beta chain was retrieved from a study of control samples from healthy donors and cancer patients. V was clipped by 5 bases and J by 5 bases; unmatched bases: 11. The CDR3 consists of 15 residues. CDR1 is SGHRS, CDR2 YFSETQ, per germline. Profiling relied on immunoSEQ multiplex PCR, and the TCRdb table lists in-frame clones only, not all of them. The table shows more than 100,000 clones, with about nine tenths occurring only once. Sequences were obtained from blood. The genes are TRBV5-1 and TRBJ1-1; 8 bases are a match to TRBD1. This TCR was recovered from a woman aged 18-29 years in good health. CDR3 DNA: TGCGCCAGCAGTCCTGCAGGGGGCGGGCGGACTGAAGCTTTCTTT. Its translation is CASSPAGGGRTEAFF. Variable domain in full (rest from reference TRBV5-1 and TRBJ1-1): KAGVTQTPRYLIKTRGQQVTLSCSPISGHRSVSWYQQTPGQGLQFLFEYFSETQRNKGNFPGRFSGRQFSNSRSEMNVSTLELGDSALYLCASSPAGGGRTEAFFGQGTRLTVV.